These 26 T cell receptor beta chains came from one sample sequenced in a study of cytomegalovirus exposure and HLA in healthy donors. Assay used: immunoSEQ multiplex PCR; TCRdb lists only in-frame clones, some missing. The table records approximately 210,000 clones, around 86% of them present only once. Specimen: PBMCs. Receptors were obtained from a woman under 30 in good health and CMV-seronegative.

The sample holds one count of this clone. The chain uses TRBV15 and TRBJ2-3; D possibly corresponds to TRBD1 (5 bases). There are 16 residues in the CDR3. Germline assignment: CDR1 LNHNV and CDR2 YYDKDF (reference sequence). With 1 base removed from V and 4 bases from J, the gap between germline ends came to 15 bases. This chain's CDR3 is CATSRGQGISADTQYF. In DNA form, the CDR3 reads TGTGCCACCAGCAGAGGGCAGGGAATTTCAGCAGATACGCAGTATTTT.

The J gene is TRBJ1-2, the V gene TRBV19; D is undetermined. The CDR3 spans 14 residues. The V end was cut by 3 bases, the J end by 1 base, with 9 bases between. The V gene's germline CDR1 is LNHDA and CDR2 SQIVND (reference sequence). DNA of the CDR3: TGTGCCAGTAGTATCCCGGGGTATAACTATGGCTACACCTTC. This encodes CASSIPGYNYGYTF.

This clone was observed a handful of times. The identical CDR3 is also encoded by other nucleotide sequences in the sample. J is TRBJ2-7 and V is TRBV9; D gene uncertain. Trimming left V 0 bases short and J 0 bases short, with 7 bases between. The CDR3 totals 14 residues. Germline values: CDR1 SGDLS, CDR2 YYNGEE. The CDR3, as DNA: TGTGCCAGCAGCGTAGGGAGTAGCTCCTACGAGCAGTACTTC. Its translation is CASSVGSSSYEQYF.

Turning to this clone: This same CDR3 is encoded by further DNA sequences in the sample. This sequence joins TRBV19 and TRBJ2-2, with D tentatively TRBD2 (6 bases). Trimming removed 1 base at V and 2 bases at J, with 11 bases between. The germline V gene encodes CDR1 LNHDA and CDR2 SQIVND (reference sequence). The CDR3 loop spans 16 amino acids. CDR3 nucleotides: TGTGCCAGTAGTATAGTGGGGGGAAGTAACACCGGGGAGCTGTTTTTT. It yields the protein CASSIVGGSNTGELFF. The full variable domain, its missing parts supplied by reference TRBV19 and TRBJ2-2, is DGGITQSPKYLFRKEGQNVTLSCEQNLNHDAMYWYRQDPGQGLRLIYYSQIVNDFQKGDIAEGYSVSREKKESFPLTVTSAQKNPTAFYLCASSIVGGSNTGELFFGEGSRLTVL.

In its sample, this clone was seen a few times. The chain is built from TRBV6-1 and TRBJ1-1; D perhaps matches TRBD1 (5 bases). Germline CDR1 is MNHNS and CDR2 is SASEGT. The germline V and J ends were trimmed by 6 bases and 1 base, with 12 bases remaining between them. The CDR3 extends over 14 amino acids. The CDR3 DNA is TGTGCCAGCAGATACAGGTTCACGAACACTGAAGCTTTCTTT. Translation: CASRYRFTNTEAFF.

J is TRBJ2-2 and V is TRBV5-1; 7 bases line up with TRBD1. V lost 0 bases and J lost 3; bases outside the gene matches: 8. CDR1 and CDR2 from the germline V gene are SGHRS and YFSETQ. CDR3 length: 17 amino acids. The CDR3 nucleotides are TGCGCCAGCAGCTTGGTGGGGACAGCCGATTACACCGGGGAGCTGTTTTTT. It codes for CASSLVGTADYTGELFF.

This chain uses TRBV5-4 with TRBJ2-5; TRBD2 matches at 9 bases. V lost 1 base and J lost 2; bases outside the gene matches: 3. The CDR3 length is 15 residues. Germline CDR1 is SGHNT and CDR2 is YYREEE (reference sequence). The CDR3: CASSLWLAGQETQYF. In DNA, the CDR3 is TGTGCCAGCAGCTTGTGGCTAGCGGGGCAAGAGACCCAGTACTTC.

The chain employs TRBV7-9 and TRBJ2-1; unclear D gene. The germline V gene has CDR1 SEHNR and CDR2 FQNEAQ (reference sequence). V lost 4 bases to trimming and J lost 9 bases, with 19 bases between them. CDR3 size: 15 residues. This CDR3 is CASSSVPPTAPEQFF. The CDR3, as DNA: TGTGCCAGCAGCTCAGTCCCCCCAACAGCACCTGAGCAGTTCTTC.

V is TRBV7-6 and J is TRBJ1-4; TRBD1 agrees at 10 bases. CDR1 and CDR2 from the germline V gene are SGHVS and FNYEAQ. The V and J ends lost 3 bases and 7 bases, in that order; junction bases with no gene match: 14. CDR3 length equals 18 residues. CDR3 nucleotides: TGTGCCAGCAGCTTGAACACCGGGACAGGGGTGGGCGGTGAAAAACTGTTTTTT. Residues: CASSLNTGTGVGGEKLFF.

The V call is TRBV7-9, the J call TRBJ2-7; 10 nucleotides align to TRBD1. The CDR3 totals 17 residues. Trimming took 5 bases from V and 3 from J; bases not matched to a gene: 13. Germline assignment: CDR1 SEHNR and CDR2 FQNEAQ (reference sequence). The CDR3 spells CASSLKPGQGIFYEQYF. DNA for the CDR3: TGTGCCAGCAGCCTCAAGCCGGGACAGGGGATTTTCTACGAGCAGTACTTC.

The CDR3 DNA reads as TGTGCCAGCAGCCCGGGGCGGGGTTCGGCCCAGTACTTC. Its protein is CASSPGRGSAQYF. The chain is built from TRBV14 and TRBJ2-5; tentatively, D is TRBD2 (6 bases). The CDR3 extends over 13 amino acids. With 4 bases removed from V and 9 bases from J, the gap between germline ends came to 15 bases. CDR1 SGHDN and CDR2 FVKESK come from the germline V gene.

The V call is TRBV5-6, the J call TRBJ2-3; D unresolved. The ends were cut back, 0 bases at V and 4 bases at J, with 12 bases in the middle. Germline CDR1 SGHDT, CDR2 YYEEEE. The CDR3 sequence is 15 residues long. The CDR3 is CASSLGPRSPDTQYF. Here the CDR3 DNA reads TGTGCCAGCAGCTTGGGGCCTAGGTCCCCAGATACGCAGTATTTT.

CDR3 DNA sequence: TGCAGCGTTGGCGGACGGACAGGACTTAATGAAAAACTGTTTTTT. Translated, it gives CSVGGRTGLNEKLFF. The gene calls are TRBV29-1 and TRBJ1-4; 7 nucleotides align to TRBD1. J lost 4 bases, V lost 4 bases, and 9 bases had no gene match. The CDR3 runs 15 residues. In germline, CDR1 is SQVTM, CDR2 ANQGSEA.

The genes are TRBV7-3 and TRBJ1-1; D may be TRBD1 (6 bases). V was trimmed by 4 bases and J by 6 bases, leaving 12 bases between them. The CDR3 is made up of 13 amino acids. Per the germline V gene, CDR1 is SGHTA and CDR2 is FQGTGA. DNA of the CDR3: TGTGCCAGCAGCTCAGGGGCTGGTTCTGAAGCTTTCTTT. Amino acid sequence: CASSSGAGSEAFF.

J is TRBJ2-1 and V is TRBV4-1, with 13 nucleotides matching TRBD2. Germline V lookup: CDR1 MGHRA, CDR2 YSYEKL. Trimming at V came to 4 bases and at J to 6 bases, leaving 12 bases not matched to a gene. The CDR3 extends over 18 amino acids. The CDR3 sequence: CASSRVGTSGIDGNEQFF. CDR3 nucleotides: TGCGCCAGCAGCCGTGTTGGGACTAGCGGGATCGATGGCAATGAGCAGTTCTTC.

The chain joins TRBV18 to TRBJ2-1; no firm D call. From germline, CDR1 is KGHSH and CDR2 LQKENI. This CDR3 is 13 amino acids long. The V gene lost 2 bases and the J gene lost 4 bases, with 6 bases spanning the gap. CDR3 amino acids: CASSPAGYNEQFF. The CDR3 DNA follows: TGTGCCAGCTCACCAGCAGGTTACAATGAGCAGTTCTTC. The full variable domain, rest sourced from reference TRBV18 and TRBJ2-1, is NAGVMQNPRHLVRRRGQEARLRCSPMKGHSHVYWYRQLPEEGLKFMVYLQKENIIDESGMPKERFSAEFPKEGPSILRIQQVVRGDSAAYFCASSPAGYNEQFFGPGTRLTVL.

V is TRBV6-1 and J is TRBJ1-5, with D possibly matching TRBD1 (6 bases). V lost 8 bases and J 7 bases, leaving 21 bases between the germline ends. The CDR3 loop spans 15 amino acids. Germline V gene data show CDR1 as MNHNS and CDR2 as SASEGT. This CDR3 is CASDSGAGGYQPQHF. Here the CDR3 DNA reads TGTGCCAGCGATTCTGGGGCGGGGGGCTACCAGCCCCAGCATTTT.

The chain has TRBV6-5 and TRBJ2-5; possible D gene TRBD2, 5 bases. The CDR3 extends over 14 amino acids. CDR1 is MNHEY and CDR2 is SVGAGI in the germline V gene. Trimming took off 6 bases at V and 2 bases at J, with 13 bases between the two ends. This CDR3 is CASSLGIFQETQYF. CDR3 sequence (DNA): TGTGCCAGCAGCCTCGGGATTTTTCAAGAGACCCAGTACTTC.

The genes are TRBV12-5 and TRBJ1-2; perhaps TRBD1 as D (5 bases). V lost 1 base and J lost 6, with 9 bases in between. Germline CDR1 is LGHNT and CDR2 is FRNRAP. This CDR3 has 13 residues. CDR3 in DNA: TGTGCTAGTGGTTTGGCAGGGAATGATGGCTACACCTTC. Its translation: CASGLAGNDGYTF.

The chain uses TRBV19 and TRBJ2-1; D gene unclear. Trimming left V 6 bases short and J 0 bases short, with 12 bases between. From germline, CDR1 is LNHDA and CDR2 SQIVND (reference sequence). The CDR3 loop spans 15 amino acids. The DNA of the CDR3 is TGTGCCAGTAGCCGCCGAGACAACTCCTACAATGAGCAGTTCTTC. It is translated as CASSRRDNSYNEQFF.

The rearrangement joins TRBV9 to TRBJ2-5; 9 nucleotides align to TRBD1. CDR1 and CDR2 from the germline V gene are SGDLS and YYNGEE. The CDR3 runs 15 residues. V lost 2 bases, J lost 5 bases, and 7 bases stayed unmatched. CDR3 coding DNA: TGTGCCAGCAGCGTGGACAGGGGTATCATGGAGACCCAGTACTTC. Residues: CASSVDRGIMETQYF. The whole variable domain, filled in from reference TRBV9 and TRBJ2-5, reads DSGVTQTPKHLITATGQRVTLRCSPRSGDLSVYWYQQSLDQGLQFLIQYYNGEERAKGNILERFSAQQFPDLHSELNLSSLELGDSALYFCASSVDRGIMETQYFGPGTRLLVL.

V usage is TRBV6-1 and J usage is TRBJ2-1; D might be TRBD2 (7 bases). With 1 base removed from V and 2 bases from J, the gap between germline ends came to 12 bases. The CDR3 is made up of 16 amino acids. Germline values: CDR1 MNHNS, CDR2 SASEGT. CDR3: CASSEGGGAPYNEQFF. CDR3 DNA sequence: TGTGCCAGCAGTGAAGGTGGGGGGGCCCCCTACAATGAGCAGTTCTTC.

This chain joins TRBV7-9 and TRBJ2-7, with 10 bases identical to TRBD2. Trimming removed 5 bases from V and 0 bases from J; junction bases left unmatched: 4. Germline loops: CDR1 SEHNR, CDR2 FQNEAQ (reference sequence). This CDR3 has 15 residues. Here the CDR3 reads CASSRGTSDSYEQYF. As DNA, the CDR3 is TGTGCCAGCAGCCGGGGGACTAGCGACTCCTACGAGCAGTACTTC.

The table lists this clone with many counts. The chain employs TRBV7-6 and TRBJ1-6; the D gene is possibly TRBD1 (5 bases). CDR3 length: 15 amino acids. V lost 5 bases, J lost 10 bases, and 18 bases lay in between. The germline V gene has CDR1 SGHVS and CDR2 FNYEAQ. The CDR3, as DNA: TGTGCCAGCAGCCCCGGGGGGGGTTTTCGGTCACCCCTCCACTTT. Encoded protein: CASSPGGGFRSPLHF.

With regard to this clone: One end of the junction is discordant with germline, which a read error may explain. This sequence joins TRBV5-1 and TRBJ1-4, with D uncertain. CDR1 SGHRS and CDR2 YFSETQ come from the germline V gene. The CDR3 covers 14 residues. CDR3 in DNA: TGCGCCAGCAGCCACAGCCAGGTTGCGGGAAAAACTGTTTTT. This gives the protein CASSHSQVAGKTVF. Drawing the rest from reference TRBV5-1 and TRBJ1-4, the complete variable domain is KAGVTQTPRYLIKTRGQQVTLSCSPISGHRSVSWYQQTPGQGLQFLFEYFSETQRNKGNFPGRFSGRQFSNSRSEMNVSTLELGDSALYLCASSHSQVAGKTVFGSGTQLSVL.

The chain couples TRBV14 to TRBJ1-1; 7 bases align to TRBD1. Germline CDR1 SGHDN, CDR2 FVKESK. The CDR3 length is 16 residues. Losses at the gene ends were 4 bases for V and 4 bases for J; bases not matched to a gene: 12. CDR3 sequence reads: CASSLLPGGRGTEAFF. In DNA form, the CDR3 reads TGTGCCAGCAGCCTTCTCCCAGGGGGAAGGGGCACTGAAGCTTTCTTT.